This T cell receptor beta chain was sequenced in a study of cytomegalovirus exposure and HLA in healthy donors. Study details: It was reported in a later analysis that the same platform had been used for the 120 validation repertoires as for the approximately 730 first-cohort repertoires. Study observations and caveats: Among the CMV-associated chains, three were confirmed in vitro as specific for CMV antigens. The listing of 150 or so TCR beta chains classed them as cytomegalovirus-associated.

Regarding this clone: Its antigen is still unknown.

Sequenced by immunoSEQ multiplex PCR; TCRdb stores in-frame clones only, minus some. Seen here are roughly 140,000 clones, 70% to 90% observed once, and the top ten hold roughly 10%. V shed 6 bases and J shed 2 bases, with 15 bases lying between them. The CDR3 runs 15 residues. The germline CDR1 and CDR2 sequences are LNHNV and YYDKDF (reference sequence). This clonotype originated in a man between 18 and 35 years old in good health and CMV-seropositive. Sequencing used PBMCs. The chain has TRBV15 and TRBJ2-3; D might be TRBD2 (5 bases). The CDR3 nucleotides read TGTGCCACCAGGGCAGGAGGTTTTCTCACAGATACGCAGTATTTT. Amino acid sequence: CATRAGGFLTDTQYF.